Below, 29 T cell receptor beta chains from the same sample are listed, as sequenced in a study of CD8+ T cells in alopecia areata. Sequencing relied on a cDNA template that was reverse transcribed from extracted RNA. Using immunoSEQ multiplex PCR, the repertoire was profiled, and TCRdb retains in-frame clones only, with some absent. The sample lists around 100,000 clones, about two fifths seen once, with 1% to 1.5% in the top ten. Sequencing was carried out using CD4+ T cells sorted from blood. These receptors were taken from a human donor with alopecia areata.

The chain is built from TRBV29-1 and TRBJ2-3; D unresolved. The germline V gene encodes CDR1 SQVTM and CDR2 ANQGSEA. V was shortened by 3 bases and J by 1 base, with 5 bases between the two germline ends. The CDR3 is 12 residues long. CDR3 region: CSVDGRTDTQYF. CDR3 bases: TGCAGCGTTGACGGACGCACAGATACGCAGTATTTT.

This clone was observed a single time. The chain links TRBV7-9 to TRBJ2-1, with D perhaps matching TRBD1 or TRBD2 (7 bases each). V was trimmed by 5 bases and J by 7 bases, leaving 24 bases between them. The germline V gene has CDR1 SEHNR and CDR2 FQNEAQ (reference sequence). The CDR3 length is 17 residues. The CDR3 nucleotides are TGTGCCAGCAGCCCCTACCTCCAGGGGGGGGGTGCAAATGAGCAGTTCTTC. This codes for CASSPYLQGGGANEQFF. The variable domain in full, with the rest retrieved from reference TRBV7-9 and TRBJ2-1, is DTGVSQNPRHKITKRGQNVTFRCDPISEHNRLYWYRQTLGQGPEFLTYFQNEAQLEKSRLLSDRFSAERPKGSFSTLEIQRTEQGDSAMYLCASSPYLQGGGANEQFFGPGTRLTVL.

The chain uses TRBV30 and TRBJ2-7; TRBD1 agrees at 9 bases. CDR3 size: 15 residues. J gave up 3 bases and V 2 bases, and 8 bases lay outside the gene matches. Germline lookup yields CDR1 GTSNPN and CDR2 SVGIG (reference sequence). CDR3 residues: CAWSRGQGIVYEQYF. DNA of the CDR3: TGTGCCTGGAGTCGAGGACAGGGGATCGTCTACGAGCAGTACTTC.

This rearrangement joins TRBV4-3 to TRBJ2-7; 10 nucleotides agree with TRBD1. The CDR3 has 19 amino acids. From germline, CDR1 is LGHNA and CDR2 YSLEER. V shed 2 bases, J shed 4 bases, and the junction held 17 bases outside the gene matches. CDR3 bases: TGCGCCAGCAGCCAACACTCTGGGACAGGGGCCCTTATGAGTTACGAGCAGTACTTC. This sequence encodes CASSQHSGTGALMSYEQYF.

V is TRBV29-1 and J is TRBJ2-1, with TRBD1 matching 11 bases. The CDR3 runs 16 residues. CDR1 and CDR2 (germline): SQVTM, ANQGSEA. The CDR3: CSGRRPGQGAYNEQFF. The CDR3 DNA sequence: TGCAGTGGGAGGAGGCCGGGACAGGGGGCCTACAATGAGCAGTTCTTC.

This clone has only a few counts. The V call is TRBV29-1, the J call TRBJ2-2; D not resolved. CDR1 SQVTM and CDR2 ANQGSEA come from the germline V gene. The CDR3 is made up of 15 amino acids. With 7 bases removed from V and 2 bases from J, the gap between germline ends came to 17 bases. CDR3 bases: TGCAGCGCCGAAGCTCAACGCTCCAACACCGGGGAGCTGTTTTTT. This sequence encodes CSAEAQRSNTGELFF.

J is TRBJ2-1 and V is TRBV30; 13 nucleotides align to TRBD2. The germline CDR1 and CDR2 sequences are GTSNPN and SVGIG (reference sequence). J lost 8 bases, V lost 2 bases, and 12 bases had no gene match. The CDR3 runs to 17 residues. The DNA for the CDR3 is TGTGCCTGGAGTAGGCTTCGGACTAGCGGGAGTAGGCATGAGCAGTTCTTC. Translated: CAWSRLRTSGSRHEQFF.

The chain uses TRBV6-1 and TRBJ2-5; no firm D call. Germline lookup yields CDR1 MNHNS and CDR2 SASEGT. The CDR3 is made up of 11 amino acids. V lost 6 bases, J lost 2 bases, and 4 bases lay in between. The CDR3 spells CASRGQETQYF. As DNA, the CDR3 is TGTGCCAGCAGGGGGCAAGAGACCCAGTACTTC.

The CDR3 loop is CASGSRAKNIQYF. The CDR3 coding sequence is TGTGCCAGCGGATCCCGAGCCAAAAACATTCAGTACTTC. The chain joins TRBV9 to TRBJ2-4; no clear D. CDR1 is SGDLS and CDR2 is YYNGEE in the germline V gene. CDR3 length: 13 residues. The V end lost 7 bases, the J end lost 0 bases, and 8 bases lay between the germline ends.

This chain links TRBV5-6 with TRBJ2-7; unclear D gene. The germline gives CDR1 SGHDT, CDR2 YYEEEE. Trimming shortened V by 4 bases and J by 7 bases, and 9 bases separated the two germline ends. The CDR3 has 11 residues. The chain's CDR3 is CASSLLTEQYF. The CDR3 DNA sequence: TGTGCCAGCAGCCTACTGACAGAGCAGTACTTC.

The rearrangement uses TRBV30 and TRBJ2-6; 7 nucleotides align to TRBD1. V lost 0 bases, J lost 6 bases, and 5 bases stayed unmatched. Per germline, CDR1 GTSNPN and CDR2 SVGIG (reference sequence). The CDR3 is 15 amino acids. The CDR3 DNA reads TGTGCCTGGAGTGTAGGACAGGCTGTGGCCAACGTCCTGACTTTC. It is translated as CAWSVGQAVANVLTF.

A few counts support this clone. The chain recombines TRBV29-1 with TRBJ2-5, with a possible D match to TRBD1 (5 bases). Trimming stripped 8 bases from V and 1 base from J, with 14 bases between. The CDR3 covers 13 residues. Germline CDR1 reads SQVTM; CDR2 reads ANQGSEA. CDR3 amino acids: CSSYSGAQETQYF. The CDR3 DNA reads TGCAGCTCCTACTCTGGGGCCCAAGAGACCCAGTACTTC.

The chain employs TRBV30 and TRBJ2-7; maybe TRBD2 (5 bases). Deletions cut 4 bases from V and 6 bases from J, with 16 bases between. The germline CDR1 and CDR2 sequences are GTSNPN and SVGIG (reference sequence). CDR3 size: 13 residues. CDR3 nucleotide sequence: TGTGCCTGGAATCTGCGGGCCGCCCGCGAGCAGTACTTC. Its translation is CAWNLRAAREQYF.

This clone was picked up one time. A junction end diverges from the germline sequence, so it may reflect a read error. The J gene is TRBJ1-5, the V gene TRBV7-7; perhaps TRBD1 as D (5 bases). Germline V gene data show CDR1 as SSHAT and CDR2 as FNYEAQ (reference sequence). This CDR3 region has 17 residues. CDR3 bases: TGTGCTAGCAGCTTATGGGGTTTGGCAGGGCTGGATCAGCCCCAGCATTTT. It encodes CASSLWGLAGLDQPQHF.

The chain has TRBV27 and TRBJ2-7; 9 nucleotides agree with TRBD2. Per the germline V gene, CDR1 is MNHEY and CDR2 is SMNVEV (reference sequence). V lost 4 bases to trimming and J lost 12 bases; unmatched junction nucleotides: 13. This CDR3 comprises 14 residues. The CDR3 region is CASSSWTSAASAYF. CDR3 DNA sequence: TGTGCCAGCAGTTCATGGACTAGCGCGGCGTCTGCGTACTTC.

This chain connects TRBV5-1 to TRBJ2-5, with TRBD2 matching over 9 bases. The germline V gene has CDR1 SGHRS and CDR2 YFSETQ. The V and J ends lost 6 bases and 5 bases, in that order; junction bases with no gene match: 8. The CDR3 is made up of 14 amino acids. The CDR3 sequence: CASNGGRALETQYF. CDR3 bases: TGCGCCAGCAATGGCGGGAGGGCCCTGGAGACCCAGTACTTC. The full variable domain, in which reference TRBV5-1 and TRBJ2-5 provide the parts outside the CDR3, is KAGVTQTPRYLIKTRGQQVTLSCSPISGHRSVSWYQQTPGQGLQFLFEYFSETQRNKGNFPGRFSGRQFSNSRSEMNVSTLELGDSALYLCASNGGRALETQYFGPGTRLLVL.

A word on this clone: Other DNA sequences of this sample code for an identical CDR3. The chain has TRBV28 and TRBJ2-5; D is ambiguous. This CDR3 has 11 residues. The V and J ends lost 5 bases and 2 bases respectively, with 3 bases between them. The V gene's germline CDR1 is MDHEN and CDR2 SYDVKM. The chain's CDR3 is CASSRQETQYF. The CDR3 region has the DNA TGTGCCAGCAGTCGACAAGAGACCCAGTACTTC.

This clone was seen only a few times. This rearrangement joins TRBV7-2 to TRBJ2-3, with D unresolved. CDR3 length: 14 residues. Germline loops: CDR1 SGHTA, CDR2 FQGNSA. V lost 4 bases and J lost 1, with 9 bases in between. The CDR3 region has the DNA TGTGCCAGCAGCTCTGACCGGCGCACAGATACGCAGTATTTT. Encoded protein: CASSSDRRTDTQYF.

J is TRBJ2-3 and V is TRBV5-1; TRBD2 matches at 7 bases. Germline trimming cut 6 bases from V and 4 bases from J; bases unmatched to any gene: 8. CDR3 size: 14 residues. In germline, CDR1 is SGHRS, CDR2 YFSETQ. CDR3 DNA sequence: TGCGCCAGCAAGGATCAAGCGGGGTCAGATACGCAGTATTTT. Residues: CASKDQAGSDTQYF.

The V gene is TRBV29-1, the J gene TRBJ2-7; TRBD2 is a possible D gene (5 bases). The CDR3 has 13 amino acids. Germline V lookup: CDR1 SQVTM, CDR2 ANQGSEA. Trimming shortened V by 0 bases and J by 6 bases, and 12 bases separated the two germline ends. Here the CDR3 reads CSVEDLTGSEQYF. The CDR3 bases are TGCAGCGTTGAAGACCTAACGGGGTCCGAGCAGTACTTC.

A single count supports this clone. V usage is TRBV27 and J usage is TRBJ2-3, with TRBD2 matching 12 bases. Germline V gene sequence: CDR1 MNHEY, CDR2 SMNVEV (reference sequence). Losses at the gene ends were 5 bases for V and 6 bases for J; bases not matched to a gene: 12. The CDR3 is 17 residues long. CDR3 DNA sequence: TGTGCCAGCAGTACCGGGCGACTAGCGGGAGTTGCGGATACGCAGTATTTT. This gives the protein CASSTGRLAGVADTQYF.

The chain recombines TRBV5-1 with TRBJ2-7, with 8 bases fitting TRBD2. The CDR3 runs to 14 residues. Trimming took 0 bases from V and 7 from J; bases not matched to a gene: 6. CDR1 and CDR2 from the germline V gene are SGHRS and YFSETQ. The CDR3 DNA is TGCGCCAGCAGCTTGGTTGCGGGAGGTCTGGAGCAGTACTTC. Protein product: CASSLVAGGLEQYF.

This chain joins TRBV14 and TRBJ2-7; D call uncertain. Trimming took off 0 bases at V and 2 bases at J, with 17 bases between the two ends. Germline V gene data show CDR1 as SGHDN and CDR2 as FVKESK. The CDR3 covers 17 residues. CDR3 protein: CASSQEGTLTQTYEQYF. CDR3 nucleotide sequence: TGTGCCAGCAGCCAAGAAGGAACATTGACCCAAACCTACGAGCAGTACTTC. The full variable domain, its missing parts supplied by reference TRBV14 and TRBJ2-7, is EAGVTQFPSHSVIEKGQTVTLRCDPISGHDNLYWYRRVMGKEIKFLLHFVKESKQDESGMPNNRFLAERTGGTYSTLKVQPAELEDSGVYFCASSQEGTLTQTYEQYFGPGTRLTVT.

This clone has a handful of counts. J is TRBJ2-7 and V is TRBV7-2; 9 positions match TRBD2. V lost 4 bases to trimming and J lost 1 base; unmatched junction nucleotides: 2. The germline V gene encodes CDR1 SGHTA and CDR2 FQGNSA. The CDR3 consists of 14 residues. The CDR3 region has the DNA TGTGCCAGCAGCTCAACTAGCGGGTCCTACGAGCAGTACTTC. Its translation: CASSSTSGSYEQYF.

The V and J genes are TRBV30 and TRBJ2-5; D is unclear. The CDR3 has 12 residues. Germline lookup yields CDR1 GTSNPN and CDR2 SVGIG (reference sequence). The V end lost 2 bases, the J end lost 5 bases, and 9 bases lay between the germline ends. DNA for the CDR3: TGTGCCTGGAGTCCGGTTAGGGAGACCCAGTACTTC. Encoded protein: CAWSPVRETQYF.

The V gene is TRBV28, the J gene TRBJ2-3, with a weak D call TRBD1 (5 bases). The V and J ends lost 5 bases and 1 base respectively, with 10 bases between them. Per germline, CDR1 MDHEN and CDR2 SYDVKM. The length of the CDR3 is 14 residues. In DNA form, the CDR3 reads TGTGCCAGCAGTATAGGGGCCCGCACAGATACGCAGTATTTT. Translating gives CASSIGARTDTQYF.

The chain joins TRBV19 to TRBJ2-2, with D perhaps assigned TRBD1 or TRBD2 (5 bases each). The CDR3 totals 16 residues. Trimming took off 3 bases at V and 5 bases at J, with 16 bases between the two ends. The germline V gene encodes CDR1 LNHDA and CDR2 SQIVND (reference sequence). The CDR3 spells CASSMPQGGSTGELFF. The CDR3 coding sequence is TGTGCCAGTAGTATGCCCCAGGGTGGGAGTACCGGGGAGCTGTTTTTT. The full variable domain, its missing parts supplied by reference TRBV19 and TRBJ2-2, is DGGITQSPKYLFRKEGQNVTLSCEQNLNHDAMYWYRQDPGQGLRLIYYSQIVNDFQKGDIAEGYSVSREKKESFPLTVTSAQKNPTAFYLCASSMPQGGSTGELFFGEGSRLTVL.

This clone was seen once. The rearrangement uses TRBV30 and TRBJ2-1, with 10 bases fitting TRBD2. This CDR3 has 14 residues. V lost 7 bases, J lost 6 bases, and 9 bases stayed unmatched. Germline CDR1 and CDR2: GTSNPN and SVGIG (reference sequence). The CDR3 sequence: CAYQLAGVPNEQFF. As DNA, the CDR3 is TGTGCCTACCAGCTAGCGGGAGTCCCCAATGAGCAGTTCTTC.

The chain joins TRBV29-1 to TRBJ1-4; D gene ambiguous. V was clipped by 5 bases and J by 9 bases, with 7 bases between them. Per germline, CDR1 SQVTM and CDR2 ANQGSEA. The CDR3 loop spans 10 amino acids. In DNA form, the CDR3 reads TGCAGCGTTTATGACCAAAAACTGTTTTTT. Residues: CSVYDQKLFF.